The clone carrying this T cell receptor beta chain was observed a few times. This CDR3 spans 11 amino acids. Trimming removed 6 bases from V and 5 bases from J, with 7 bases in between. Germline CDR1 and CDR2: SQVTM and ANQGSEA. TCR cDNA molecules were tagged individually, and each one carried a unique molecular identifier. TCRdb re-called the 5' RACE reads with MiXCR, one entry per CDR3 protein. The sample records tens of thousands of distinct CDR3 sequences, over 9.5% being singletons. The data belong to a study of spatial heterogeneity in lung cancer. Study-wide context: Detection of beta-chain sequences consistently exceeded that of alpha-chain sequences. As counted in raw reads, each unique TCR and UMI combination appeared more than ten times on average.

The time point: sample taken at primary tumor resection. Whole RNA came from tumor, nontumor lung or frozen PBMC and was sequenced without being sorted. J is TRBJ2-2 and V is TRBV29-1; D is undetermined. The receptor was derived from a male donor with early-stage non-small cell lung cancer. The starting material was PBMCs, obtained at surgery. CDR3 sequence (DNA): TGCAGCGTCTCCTATACCGGGGAGCTGTTTTTT. Translating it yields CSVSYTGELFF.